Shown below are 2 T cell receptor beta chains from a single sample sequenced in a study of Ad26.COV2.S vaccination and SARS-CoV-2 variants. Specified treatment: 19 received Ad26.COV2.S at low or high dose, single or two shots; roughly five received placebo; per-sample allocation not given. The study sampled participants on day 63 after the first vaccine or placebo injection. Assay: immunoSEQ multiplex PCR; the TCRdb copy retains only in-frame clones and omits some. The sample lists some 460,000 clones, 70% to 90% seen once, with roughly 1.7% in the top ten. The starting material was peripheral blood, obtained in a trial of Ad26.COV2.S vaccine versus placebo. The source of these receptors is a person between 18 and 65 years old who received the Ad26.COV2.S COVID-19 vaccine or a placebo.

As to this clone: This same CDR3 is encoded by further DNA sequences in the sample. The chain employs TRBV20-1 and TRBJ2-7, with D hard to call. The germline V and J ends were trimmed by 5 bases and 0 bases, with 5 bases remaining between them. CDR1 and CDR2 (germline): DFQATT, SNEGSKA (reference sequence). The CDR3 runs 11 residues. The CDR3 region has the DNA TGCAGTGCTGGGGACTCCTACGAGCAGTACTTC. Translating it yields CSAGDSYEQYF.

The chain has TRBV6-5 and TRBJ2-1; tentatively, D is TRBD1 or TRBD2 (6 bases each). There are 13 residues in the CDR3. V shed 6 bases and J shed 7 bases, with 13 bases lying between them. Germline V CDR1 and CDR2: MNHEY, SVGAGI. CDR3 bases: TGTGCCAGCAGCCCGGGGGCCTCGAATGAGCAGTTCTTC. Amino acids: CASSPGASNEQFF.